This T cell receptor (beta chain) comes out of a study of cytomegalovirus exposure and HLA in healthy donors. A few counts support this clone. Between the trimmed V and J ends, which lost 2 bases and 1 base, there was a span of 8 bases. The CDR3 runs to 14 residues. Germline-derived CDR1 and CDR2 are SGHTA and FQGTGA. The PCR employed 60 Vbeta primers together with 13 Jbeta primers. Measured with immunoSEQ multiplex PCR; TCRdb has only the in-frame clones, and not every one. The repertoire holds 100,000 to 150,000 clones, with over 60% as singletons. V usage is TRBV7-3 and J usage is TRBJ2-5; a possible D gene is TRBD2 (6 bases). Input material: PBMCs. The receptor was isolated from a female donor in good health and CMV-seronegative. The CDR3 DNA sequence: TGTGCCAGCAGCTTATCGGGGGTCCAAGAGACCCAGTACTTC. Encoded protein: CASSLSGVQETQYF.